The 21 T cell receptor beta chains below come from one sample, sequenced in a study of cytomegalovirus exposure and HLA in healthy donors. PCR used 60 Vbeta primers and 13 Jbeta primers. Measured with immunoSEQ multiplex PCR; TCRdb has only the in-frame clones, and not every one. This sample yields about 100,000 clones, of which roughly 74% are seen a single time; 1.9% belongs to the top ten. Sequenced material: PBMCs. The receptors here all came from a middle-aged woman in good health and CMV-seronegative.

The chain combines TRBV7-9 with TRBJ1-4; D is perhaps TRBD1 (5 bases). V was pared by 6 bases and J by 0 bases, with 17 bases between. The CDR3 consists of 17 residues. From germline, CDR1 is SEHNR and CDR2 FQNEAQ (reference sequence). The CDR3 DNA reads TGTGCCAGCAGTTTCCGGACGACAGACGCAACTAATGAAAAACTGTTTTTT. This translates into CASSFRTTDATNEKLFF.

The chain uses TRBV19 and TRBJ2-4; 8 nucleotides match TRBD1. CDR3 length: 13 amino acids. CDR1 is LNHDA, CDR2 SQIVND, per germline (reference sequence). V lost 6 bases to trimming and J lost 9 bases; unmatched junction nucleotides: 7. The CDR3 sequence: CASRTGDVGIQYF. CDR3 DNA sequence: TGTGCCAGTAGGACAGGGGACGTGGGCATTCAGTACTTC. The variable domain in full, completed from reference TRBV19 and TRBJ2-4, reads DGGITQSPKYLFRKEGQNVTLSCEQNLNHDAMYWYRQDPGQGLRLIYYSQIVNDFQKGDIAEGYSVSREKKESFPLTVTSAQKNPTAFYLCASRTGDVGIQYFGAGTRLSVL.

The chain joins TRBV28 to TRBJ1-5; TRBD1 matches 11 bases. The CDR3 runs to 15 residues. Germline V gene sequence: CDR1 MDHEN, CDR2 SYDVKM. With 2 bases clipped from V and 6 bases from J, the junction kept 3 bases outside the gene matches. CDR3 residues: CASSLGQGAGQPQHF. The CDR3 DNA sequence: TGTGCCAGCAGTTTAGGACAGGGGGCAGGTCAGCCCCAGCATTTT.

This clone was detected once. V gene TRBV18 combines with J gene TRBJ1-3; D is possibly TRBD1 (5 bases). V was trimmed by 3 bases and J by 0 bases, leaving 9 bases between them. The length of the CDR3 is 15 residues. Germline lookup yields CDR1 KGHSH and CDR2 LQKENI. CDR3 protein: CASSPSGGSGNTIYF. CDR3 DNA: TGTGCCAGCTCACCCTCCGGGGGCTCTGGAAACACCATATATTTT.

The chain joins TRBV2 to TRBJ1-5; 9 nucleotides align to TRBD1. There are 15 residues in the CDR3. The V gene end was trimmed by 2 bases and the J gene end by 7 bases; junction bases not matched to a gene: 6. Germline assignment: CDR1 SNHLY and CDR2 FYNNEI. The CDR3 DNA reads as TGTGCCAGCAGTGAAACAGGGGGCGGTGGACAGCCCCAGCATTTT. It is translated as CASSETGGGGQPQHF. Combining the CDR3 with reference TRBV2 and TRBJ1-5 gives the whole variable domain EPEVTQTPSHQVTQMGQEVILRCVPISNHLYFYWYRQILGQKVEFLVSFYNNEISEKSEIFDDQFSVERPDGSNFTLKIRSTKLEDSAMYFCASSETGGGGQPQHFGDGTRLSIL.

The rearrangement links TRBV6-1 to TRBJ1-1; D unresolved. Looked up from germline, CDR1 is MNHNS and CDR2 is SASEGT. The CDR3 totals 13 residues. The germline V and J ends were trimmed by 5 bases and 0 bases, with 7 bases remaining between them. CDR3 nucleotide sequence: TGTGCCAGCAGTCTCTTTTTGAACACTGAAGCTTTCTTT. It codes for CASSLFLNTEAFF.

This clone was recorded a few times. CDR3 DNA sequence: TGTGCCAGCAGCACCGGACCGGGACAGGCCTATGGCTACACCTTC. It is translated as CASSTGPGQAYGYTF. This chain joins TRBV9 and TRBJ1-2; 8 nucleotides line up with TRBD1. The CDR3 runs to 15 residues. Looked up from germline, CDR1 is SGDLS and CDR2 is YYNGEE. V gave up 4 bases and J gave up 4 bases; unmatched junction bases: 9.

The rearrangement uses TRBV4-2 and TRBJ2-1; perhaps TRBD1 as D (6 bases). Germline values: CDR1 LGHNA, CDR2 YNFKEQ. This CDR3 has 13 residues. With 11 bases removed from V and 1 base from J, the gap between germline ends came to 12 bases. DNA for the CDR3: TGTGCCGTCTCTGACAGGTCCTACAATGAGCAGTTCTTC. This sequence encodes CAVSDRSYNEQFF.

This clone was observed once. This chain connects TRBV6-5 to TRBJ2-1; the match to TRBD1 covers 8 bases. This CDR3 has 15 amino acids. From germline, CDR1 is MNHEY and CDR2 SVGAGI. The J segment lost 11 bases and the V segment lost 2 bases, leaving 11 bases of the junction unmatched. CDR3 amino acids: CASSYARGRGNKQFF. CDR3 in DNA: TGTGCCAGCAGTTACGCCAGGGGGCGAGGGAATAAGCAGTTCTTC.

This clone was seen only once. The chain has TRBV14 and TRBJ2-7, with 7 positions matching TRBD1. The CDR3 length is 15 residues. CDR1 is SGHDN, CDR2 FVKESK, per germline. V gave up 1 base and J gave up 2 bases; unmatched junction bases: 5. CDR3 sequence reads: CASSQGQGITYEQYF. CDR3 DNA sequence: TGTGCCAGCAGCCAAGGACAGGGAATAACCTACGAGCAGTACTTC.

The table lists this clone with a few counts. The rearrangement joins TRBV10-3 to TRBJ2-3, with 7 bases matching TRBD1. The germline V gene encodes CDR1 ENHRY and CDR2 SYGVKD. The CDR3 runs to 15 residues. After removal of 6 bases from V and 0 bases from J, the junction contained 6 bases not matched to a gene. CDR3 coding DNA: TGTGCCATCAGCCCGGACAGGTTAAGCACAGATACGCAGTATTTT. Residues: CAISPDRLSTDTQYF.

This rearrangement joins TRBV9 to TRBJ2-1; 9 bases agree with TRBD2. Germline V gene sequence: CDR1 SGDLS, CDR2 YYNGEE. The J segment lost 6 bases and the V segment lost 5 bases, leaving 9 bases of the junction unmatched. The CDR3 runs 15 residues. CDR3 sequence: CASSPNSGRFNEQFF. The CDR3 region has the DNA TGTGCCAGCAGTCCTAATAGCGGGAGATTCAATGAGCAGTTCTTC.

The V call is TRBV15, the J call TRBJ1-5; 8 bases are a match to TRBD1. V was pared by 4 bases and J by 5 bases, with 7 bases of the junction left unmatched. The CDR3 length is 15 residues. Germline CDR1 reads LNHNV; CDR2 reads YYDKDF (reference sequence). The CDR3, as DNA: TGTGCCACCAGCAAACAGGACAGGGCGGATCAGCCCCAGCATTTT. Protein sequence: CATSKQDRADQPQHF.

The chain is built from TRBV29-1 and TRBJ1-4; a weak D match, TRBD1 (6 bases). Germline V gene data show CDR1 as SQVTM and CDR2 as ANQGSEA. The CDR3 is made up of 15 amino acids. V was trimmed by 3 bases and J by 8 bases, leaving 19 bases between them. CDR3 bases: TGCAGCGTTGATCTCGGCGCGGAGGGGGGGGAAAAACTGTTTTTT. Amino acids: CSVDLGAEGGEKLFF.

The chain joins TRBV7-9 to TRBJ2-7, with TRBD2 matching 11 bases. V gave up 5 bases and J gave up 4 bases; unmatched junction bases: 10. CDR1 is SEHNR and CDR2 is FQNEAQ in the germline V gene (reference sequence). The CDR3 spans 16 residues. The CDR3 nucleotides are TGTGCCAGCAGCCTCCTTGGAATAGCGGGGGGGTACGAGCAGTACTTC. The encoded protein is CASSLLGIAGGYEQYF.

This chain uses TRBV4-1 with TRBJ1-2; D gene unclear. CDR3 size: 15 residues. CDR1 is MGHRA, CDR2 YSYEKL, per germline. Deletions cut 0 bases from V and 8 bases from J, with 16 bases between. CDR3 loop: CASSQDQVGGEGYTF. DNA of the CDR3: TGCGCCAGCAGCCAAGATCAGGTTGGCGGGGAGGGCTACACCTTC.

A word on this clone: The germline gene is not matched at one end of the junction; a read error may be the cause. The genes are TRBV7-9 and TRBJ2-7, with TRBD1 as a possible D gene (6 bases). From germline, CDR1 is SEHNR and CDR2 FQNEAQ (reference sequence). The CDR3 spans 14 residues. This CDR3 reads CSSSPAGASYEQYF. DNA for the CDR3: TGTTCCAGCAGTCCTGCAGGGGCTTCCTACGAGCAGTACTTC.

This clone was seen once. The V and J genes are TRBV28 and TRBJ1-1; tentative D call: TRBD1 (6 bases). The CDR3 spans 15 residues. Per the germline V gene, CDR1 is MDHEN and CDR2 is SYDVKM. Trimming cost V 5 bases and J 5 bases, with 18 bases left between them. CDR3 protein: CASSKGSGVGTEAFF. As DNA, the CDR3 is TGTGCCAGCAGTAAAGGGTCAGGGGTAGGAACTGAAGCTTTCTTT.

This clone turned up a few times. The chain is built from TRBV15 and TRBJ2-5; TRBD2 matches 11 bases. V shed 3 bases and J 3 bases; nucleotides not matched to a gene: 6. This CDR3 comprises 16 residues. The germline CDR1 and CDR2 sequences are LNHNV and YYDKDF (reference sequence). The CDR3 DNA reads TGTGCCACCAGCAGTCCGGGACTAGCGGTGGAAGAGACCCAGTACTTC. It encodes CATSSPGLAVEETQYF.

The rearrangement links TRBV27 to TRBJ2-5, with a weak D call TRBD2 (7 bases). Trimming removed 0 bases at V and 5 bases at J, with 13 bases between. The CDR3 length is 15 residues. Germline values: CDR1 MNHEY, CDR2 SMNVEV (reference sequence). In nucleotides, the CDR3 is TGTGCCAGCAGTTTATCGGCAGGGGAGGGGGAGACCCAGTACTTC. Amino acid sequence: CASSLSAGEGETQYF.

The gene calls are TRBV29-1 and TRBJ2-2, with TRBD2 matching 7 bases. There are 15 residues in the CDR3. The V gene's germline CDR1 is SQVTM and CDR2 ANQGSEA. With 6 bases clipped from V and 1 base from J, the junction kept 8 bases outside the gene matches. The CDR3 DNA sequence: TGCAGCGTCCTGCGAGAGCGGGGGAACACCGGGGAGCTGTTTTTT. It translates to CSVLRERGNTGELFF.